These 8 T cell receptor beta chains came from one sample sequenced in a study of T cell repertoires in cytomegalovirus infection. Each CDR3 protein is one row after TCRdb ran MiXCR on the reads. The top ten clones hold 3.5% to 4.5% of a sample with approximately 320,000 distinct CDR3 sequences, more than 8% of them seen once. Material: PBMCs. These receptors all come from a human donor in good health (CMV status not recorded). Some clones in this sample may be carry-over from other donors' samples.

V usage is TRBV18 and J usage is TRBJ1-5; 7 nucleotides agree with TRBD1. CDR3 length equals 15 residues. The germline CDR1 and CDR2 sequences are KGHSH and LQKENI. The junction had 4 bases not matched to a gene; V was cut back by 1 base and J by 4 bases. CDR3 DNA sequence: TGTGCCAGCTCACCACAAGGGACAGCAAATCAGCCCCAGCATTTT. Translation gives CASSPQGTANQPQHF.

This clonotype was recorded at least ten times. The rearrangement uses TRBV28 and TRBJ2-1; 7 nucleotides match TRBD1. The CDR3 runs to 14 residues. CDR1 MDHEN and CDR2 SYDVKM come from the germline V gene. The ends lost 3 bases at V and 13 bases at J; junction bases unmatched: 12. CDR3 sequence reads: CASSLRGGQILQFF. The CDR3 DNA follows: TGTGCCAGCAGTTTGAGAGGGGGACAGATTTTACAGTTCTTC.

This clonotype came up many times. CDR3 sequence: CASSIGHSTDTQYF. CDR3 coding DNA: TGTGCCAGCAGCATAGGACATAGCACAGATACGCAGTATTTT. V usage is TRBV7-2 and J usage is TRBJ2-3, with D possibly matching TRBD1 (5 bases). The CDR3 length is 14 residues. Germline V gene data show CDR1 as SGHTA and CDR2 as FQGNSA. V lost 5 bases, J lost 0 bases, and 9 bases lay in between.

V gene TRBV6-2 or TRBV6-3 combines with J gene TRBJ2-5; perhaps TRBD2 as D (5 bases). Per germline, CDR1 MNHEY and CDR2 SVGEGT. Trimming pared 5 bases from V and 9 bases from J, leaving 10 bases between. This CDR3 spans 11 amino acids. The DNA for the CDR3 is TGTGCCAGCAGTACGGCGGAGGCCCAGTACTTC. Protein product: CASSTAEAQYF.

This clonotype appeared many times. The chain is built from TRBV11-2 and TRBJ2-7; the match to TRBD2 covers 7 bases. The CDR3 has 17 amino acids. CDR1 and CDR2 (germline): SGHAT, FQNNGV. V lost 6 bases to trimming and J lost 1 base; unmatched junction nucleotides: 15. Written as DNA, the CDR3 is TGTGCCAGCAGAGACATCCGTGGGCAGCGGGGTTCCTACGAGCAGTACTTC. Residues: CASRDIRGQRGSYEQYF.

Many counts were recorded for this clonotype. The genes are TRBV12-3 or TRBV12-4 and TRBJ2-3; D is undetermined. This CDR3 region has 13 residues. The V gene lost 5 bases and the J gene lost 0 bases, with 6 bases spanning the gap. In DNA, the CDR3 is TGTGCCAGCAGTCGGTTAAGCACAGATACGCAGTATTTT. It translates to CASSRLSTDTQYF.

This clonotype appeared many times. The chain has TRBV7-2 and TRBJ2-1; D ambiguous. Looked up from germline, CDR1 is SGHTA and CDR2 is FQGNSA. The CDR3 spans 13 residues. V lost 8 bases and J 4 bases, leaving 12 bases between the germline ends. The CDR3 bases are TGTGCCAGCGGACCCCTCGCTTACAATGAGCAGTTCTTC. The encoded protein is CASGPLAYNEQFF.

The chain employs TRBV30 and TRBJ2-1; D may be TRBD2 (7 bases). Trimming removed 5 bases at V and 7 bases at J, with 15 bases between. This CDR3 has 13 amino acids. Germline CDR1 reads GTSNPN; CDR2 reads SVGIG (reference sequence). The CDR3 DNA follows: TGTGCCTGGGGGGGGGGCCGAGGGAATGAGCAGTTCTTC. This translates into CAWGGGRGNEQFF.